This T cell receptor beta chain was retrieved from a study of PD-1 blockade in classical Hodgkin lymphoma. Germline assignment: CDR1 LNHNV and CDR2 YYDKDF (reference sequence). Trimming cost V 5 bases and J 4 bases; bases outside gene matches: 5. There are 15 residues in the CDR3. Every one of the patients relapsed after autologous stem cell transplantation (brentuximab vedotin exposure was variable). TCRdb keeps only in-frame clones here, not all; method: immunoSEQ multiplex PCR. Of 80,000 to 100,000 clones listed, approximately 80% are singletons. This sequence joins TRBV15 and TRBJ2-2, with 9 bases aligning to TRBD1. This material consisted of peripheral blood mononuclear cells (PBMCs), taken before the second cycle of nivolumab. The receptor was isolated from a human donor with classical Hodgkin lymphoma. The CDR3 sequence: CATSVGTGSTGELFF. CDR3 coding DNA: TGTGCCACCAGCGTCGGGACAGGGAGCACCGGGGAGCTGTTTTTT. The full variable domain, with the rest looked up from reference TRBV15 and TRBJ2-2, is DAMVIQNPRYQVTQFGKPVTLSCSQTLNHNVMYWYQQKSSQAPKLLFHYYDKDFNNEADTPDNFQSRRPNTSFCFLDIRSPGLGDTAMYLCATSVGTGSTGELFFGEGSRLTVL.